This T cell receptor (beta chain) was recorded in a study of T cells in Graves' hyperthyroidism and ophthalmopathy. Study observations and caveats: Ophthalmopathy prediction by the model preceded onset by a median about 6 months. Peripheral blood also featured most of the thyroid clonotypes expanded above 0.001.

This clonotype was recorded many times. The target antigen is unknown. The CDR3 is made up of 16 amino acids. Trimming pared 5 bases from V and 0 bases from J, leaving 11 bases between. TCR beta CDR3 regions were amplified from RNA transcripts. With the HTBI primer set, the TCR CDR3 went through a first round of RT-PCR. TCRdb analysed the multiplex PCR reads with MiXCR anew, one entry per CDR3 protein. This sample yields a few hundred thousand distinct CDR3 sequences, of which less than 25% are seen a single time; 26% belongs to the top ten. The receptor comes from a man between 18 and 29 years old with Graves' hyperthyroidism. Specimen: blood. This chain uses TRBV12-3 or TRBV12-4 with TRBJ2-6, with D unclear. CDR3 region: CASSLSTPSGANVLTF. CDR3 DNA sequence: TGTGCCAGCAGTCTTTCCACCCCCTCTGGGGCCAACGTCCTGACTTTC.